This T cell receptor (beta chain) is from a study of T cell repertoires in cytomegalovirus infection (dated by TCRdb to between 2017 and 2020). About the full investigation: Peptide stimulations targeted recently identified HLA-C-restricted CMV epitopes, whose presentation resists viral immunomodulation, together with well-studied HLA-B-restricted epitopes. Because public TCR beta signatures pointed to carriage of CMV infection together with the matching HLA type, the HLA type of each donor mattered for the analysis. What the authors observed across the whole study: In both this cohort and an independent cohort of several hundred donors, the cumulative frequency of public TCR beta family members distinguished carriers of CMV infection plus the relevant HLA type. The ex vivo response was dominated by HLA-C-restricted CMV-specific TCR beta clonotypes, which also provided the single most frequent clonotype in two of eight donors.

Interpreted using the paper, the treatment or condition label stands for: in vitro stimulation with specific CMV peptide epitopes to enrich CMV-specific T cells. The run used an Illumina HiSeq 1500. TCRdb handled the public reads itself, with Q25 trimming in fastp and clone calling in MiXCR, and kept productive beta chains. Each entry merges the rows of one CDR3 protein and shows their most common DNA and genes. For this sample there are 680,000 or so distinct CDR3 sequences; 30% to 40% appear just once. The top ten constitute 18% of the sample. With regard to this clonotype: There is no known antigen for this receptor. Base qualities are not recorded, but no much larger clone differs from it by a single base.

Here V drops 1 base and J drops 3 bases, and the junction holds 6 bases not matched to any gene. The CDR3, cysteine through phenylalanine, is 16 amino acids long. Kept here is only the CDR3 DNA, which spans 48 bases and is read in frame from base 1. From a lookup of the germline V gene, CDR1 and CDR2 are KGHSH and LQKENI. The sequencing used cultured PBMCs, collected from culture after CMV antigen stimulation. The chain uses TRBV18 and TRBJ1-5, with 7 bases matching TRBD1. This receptor was taken from a human donor in good health (CMV status not recorded). Some clones in this sample may be carry-over from other donors' samples. The CDR3 has the sequence CASSPRTGDLNQPQHF. The DNA reads TGTGCCAGCTCACCACGGACAGGAGACCTCAATCAGCCCCAGCATTTT.